This T cell receptor beta chain was found in a study of blood T cell repertoires in COVID-19. Study-level background: Acute and convalescent COVID-19 specimens originated in the United States, Italy and Spain. T cells, B-cell-depleted T cells, or PBMCs supplied cDNA or gDNA.

CDR3 size: 14 residues. V shed 3 bases and J shed 11 bases, with 14 bases lying between them. Germline V gene data show CDR1 as LGHDT and CDR2 as YNNKEL (reference sequence). This table comes from immunoSEQ multiplex PCR, and its TCRdb copy is limited to in-frame clones, with some not included. The sample holds about 100,000 clones, roughly 84% seen once. The sequence came from a man younger than 40 in a cohort sampled during active COVID-19. Sample: peripheral blood. The genes are TRBV3-1 (or the pseudogene TRBV3-2) and TRBJ1-6, with unresolved D. In DNA, the CDR3 is TGTGCCAGCAGCCAGGCACGCCACCAGACACCCCTCCACTTT. It encodes CASSQARHQTPLHF.